One TCR beta chain is described in this entry. Under the authors' procedure: Reference gene primer amplification gave nucleated cell count estimates. Clones were sequenced by immunoSEQ multiplex PCR, and TCRdb holds only the in-frame ones, with some missing. V and J calls plus clone size are reproduced from that table; the DNA served to infer D and trimming. The sample has roughly 200,000 clones; around 85% are singletons. Trimming shortened V by 7 bases and J by 10 bases, and 16 bases separated the two germline ends. CDR3 length equals 13 residues. From germline, CDR1 is MNHEY and CDR2 SMNVEV (reference sequence). The sample belongs to a study of blood T cell repertoires in COVID-19.

The chain carries TRBV27 and TRBJ2-2; a weak D match, TRBD2 (5 bases). Sequenced input: peripheral blood. The clonotype originates from a woman older than 75 with acute or convalescent COVID-19. The CDR3 is CASTLRGGQELFF. CDR3 DNA: TGTGCCAGCACCCTGCGTGGAGGCCAGGAGCTGTTTTTT.